Below are 27 T cell receptor beta chains sequenced from a single sample in a study of control samples from healthy donors and cancer patients. Only in-frame clones appear in the TCRdb table, and some are missing; sequencing was by immunoSEQ multiplex PCR. Here the sample spans roughly 130,000 clones, roughly 90% being singletons. Material: blood. Source of these receptors: a man aged 18 to 30 in good health.

The V and J genes are TRBV25-1 and TRBJ1-5; tentative D call: TRBD1 (5 bases). The CDR3 contains 14 residues. Per the germline V gene, CDR1 is MGHDK and CDR2 is SYGVNS. Trimming took 2 bases from V and 9 from J, leaving 14 bases between them. CDR3 nucleotide sequence: TGTGCCAGCAGTGAAATCGGGACCCGGGCGCCCCAGCATTTT. It is translated as CASSEIGTRAPQHF.

The V and J genes are TRBV15 and TRBJ1-2; 7 nucleotides agree with TRBD1. The length of the CDR3 is 15 residues. With 0 bases clipped from V and 4 bases from J, the junction kept 5 bases outside the gene matches. The V gene's germline CDR1 is LNHNV and CDR2 YYDKDF (reference sequence). The CDR3 bases are TGTGCCACCAGCAGAGATCGAGGGGGCATCTATGGCTACACCTTC. Its protein product is CATSRDRGGIYGYTF.

This clone came up once. The chain couples TRBV5-1 to TRBJ1-5, with D possibly being TRBD1 (6 bases). CDR1 and CDR2 (germline): SGHRS, YFSETQ. The V end lost 0 bases, the J end lost 6 bases, and 10 bases lay between the germline ends. The CDR3 length is 14 residues. The chain's CDR3 is CASSLEAGAQPQHF. The CDR3 nucleotides are TGCGCCAGCAGCTTGGAGGCAGGGGCTCAGCCCCAGCATTTT.

The chain recombines TRBV6-1 with TRBJ1-4; D remains unclear. V dropped 2 bases and J dropped 5 bases, with 12 bases sitting between them. The CDR3 extends over 15 amino acids. Germline-derived CDR1 and CDR2 are MNHNS and SASEGT. Here the CDR3 DNA reads TGTGCCAGCAGTGAATATTCGGTGAGGAATGAAAAACTGTTTTTT. This translates into CASSEYSVRNEKLFF.

The genes are TRBV19 and TRBJ2-1; TRBD1 matches at 9 bases. The V gene end was trimmed by 5 bases and the J gene end by 9 bases; junction bases not matched to a gene: 5. Germline V CDR1 and CDR2: LNHDA, SQIVND (reference sequence). This CDR3 spans 13 amino acids. The CDR3, as DNA: TGTGCCAGTAGTTTCGACAGGGGGGCTGAGCAGTTCTTC. This encodes CASSFDRGAEQFF.

This clone was seen more than once but under ten times. The V gene is TRBV6-1, the J gene TRBJ1-5; D might be TRBD1 (5 bases). This CDR3 comprises 17 residues. V lost 3 bases to trimming and J lost 0 bases, with 15 bases between them. The germline V gene has CDR1 MNHNS and CDR2 SASEGT. CDR3 residues: CASSDTGTPNSNQPQHF. The CDR3 nucleotides are TGTGCCAGCAGTGACACCGGGACTCCTAATAGCAATCAGCCCCAGCATTTT.

The chain couples TRBV5-4 to TRBJ2-7; 10 bases line up with TRBD1. V lost 5 bases, J lost 4 bases, and 15 bases stayed unmatched. Germline V CDR1 and CDR2: SGHNT, YYREEE (reference sequence). This CDR3 comprises 17 residues. The CDR3 loop reads CASSFDPGQGSGYEQYF. In nucleotides, the CDR3 is TGTGCCAGCAGTTTTGATCCGGGACAGGGGTCGGGGTACGAGCAGTACTTC.

The chain joins TRBV7-9 to TRBJ2-7; the D is unclear. Trimming took off 5 bases at V and 2 bases at J, with 16 bases between the two ends. The CDR3 is 15 amino acids. Germline V gene lookup returns CDR1 SEHNR and CDR2 FQNEAQ (reference sequence). CDR3 in amino acids: CASSKVGQATYEQYF. As DNA, the CDR3 is TGTGCCAGCAGCAAGGTCGGGCAGGCGACCTACGAGCAGTACTTC.

The rearrangement uses TRBV19 and TRBJ2-5; TRBD2 agrees at 8 bases. V shed 3 bases and J 2 bases; nucleotides not matched to a gene: 2. CDR1 is LNHDA and CDR2 is SQIVND in the germline V gene (reference sequence). CDR3 length: 14 amino acids. The CDR3, as DNA: TGTGCCAGTAGTATCTTAGCGGGGCAAGAGACCCAGTACTTC. Encoded protein: CASSILAGQETQYF.

The CDR3 here is CASSQATGSMTQYF. CDR3 nucleotides: TGCGCCAGCAGCCAAGCGACGGGATCAATGACCCAGTACTTC. The chain has TRBV4-1 and TRBJ2-5, with a weak D call TRBD2 (5 bases). The CDR3 is 14 amino acids. In germline, CDR1 is MGHRA, CDR2 YSYEKL. The V end was cut by 1 base, the J end by 7 bases, with 13 bases between.

The chain links TRBV11-3 to TRBJ2-1; the D call may be TRBD1 or TRBD2 (5 bases each). The CDR3 consists of 13 residues. With 5 bases removed from V and 7 bases from J, the gap between germline ends came to 12 bases. CDR1 is SGHNT, CDR2 YENEEA, per germline. CDR3 amino acids: CASSLSGANEQFF. In DNA form, the CDR3 reads TGTGCCAGCAGCCTGTCCGGGGCGAATGAGCAGTTCTTC.

The rearrangement uses TRBV19 and TRBJ1-4; D remains ambiguous. Germline lookup yields CDR1 LNHDA and CDR2 SQIVND (reference sequence). V was shortened by 8 bases and J by 8 bases, with 18 bases between the two germline ends. The CDR3 is made up of 14 amino acids. CDR3 sequence: CASAPSGFREKLFF. For the CDR3, the DNA is TGTGCCAGTGCCCCCTCGGGGTTTCGGGAAAAACTGTTTTTT.

The chain joins TRBV4-1 to TRBJ2-1; no reliable D call. This CDR3 contains 16 residues. V was pared by 7 bases and J by 3 bases, with 19 bases between. CDR1 is MGHRA, CDR2 YSYEKL, per germline. The CDR3 spells CASTRMADPGYNEQFF. CDR3 sequence (DNA): TGCGCCAGCACCCGAATGGCCGATCCTGGCTACAATGAGCAGTTCTTC.

The V call is TRBV6-6, the J call TRBJ1-5, with D possibly matching TRBD1 (6 bases). Germline CDR1 reads MNHNY; CDR2 reads SVGAGI (reference sequence). With 6 bases removed from V and 8 bases from J, the gap between germline ends came to 17 bases. The CDR3 has 14 residues. The CDR3 region has the DNA TGTGCCAGCAGCCCACAGGGAGGGACGGAGCCCCAGCATTTT. Protein: CASSPQGGTEPQHF.

The CDR3 reads CASSSTLGGSYNEQFF. The CDR3, as DNA: TGTGCCAGCAGCTCCACCCTGGGGGGGTCCTACAATGAGCAGTTCTTC. The rearrangement links TRBV7-2 to TRBJ2-1; 7 bases are shared with TRBD2. Germline V lookup: CDR1 SGHTA, CDR2 FQGNSA. The CDR3 runs to 16 residues. The trim removed 4 bases at V and 1 base at J, leaving 7 bases unmatched.

The V and J genes are TRBV28 and TRBJ2-3; perhaps TRBD1 as D (5 bases). Trimming took off 4 bases at V and 0 bases at J, with 11 bases between the two ends. CDR1 is MDHEN, CDR2 SYDVKM, per germline. The CDR3 has 15 residues. The CDR3 loop is CASSSDRSSTDTQYF. For the CDR3, the DNA is TGTGCCAGCAGTTCCGACAGATCTAGCACAGATACGCAGTATTTT.

The genes are TRBV7-3 and TRBJ2-3; no firm D call. The germline V and J ends were trimmed by 0 bases and 0 bases, with 10 bases remaining between them. The CDR3 runs 16 residues. CDR1 and CDR2 from the germline V gene are SGHTA and FQGTGA. The CDR3 spells CASSLTAASSTDTQYF. Written as DNA, the CDR3 is TGTGCCAGCAGCTTAACCGCCGCCTCTAGCACAGATACGCAGTATTTT.

The V and J genes are TRBV27 and TRBJ2-2; TRBD2 matches at 9 bases. This CDR3 comprises 17 residues. Germline assignment: CDR1 MNHEY and CDR2 SMNVEV (reference sequence). Trimming at V came to 0 bases and at J to 4 bases, leaving 6 bases not matched to a gene. CDR3 region: CASSLSGRGGITGELFF. The CDR3 DNA sequence: TGTGCCAGCAGTTTATCCGGGCGGGGGGGCATCACCGGGGAGCTGTTTTTT.

The rearrangement links TRBV28 to TRBJ2-7; TRBD1 aligns across 9 bases. CDR1 and CDR2 (germline): MDHEN, SYDVKM. The V and J ends lost 7 bases and 5 bases, in that order; junction bases with no gene match: 9. The CDR3 is made up of 14 amino acids. The CDR3 bases are TGTGCCAGCACTCCGGGGACAGGGAGAAACGAGCAGTACTTC. Amino acid sequence: CASTPGTGRNEQYF.

V and J are TRBV27 and TRBJ1-2; no definite D call. The V gene lost 2 bases and the J gene lost 8 bases, with 12 bases spanning the gap. CDR3 length: 13 amino acids. Germline values: CDR1 MNHEY, CDR2 SMNVEV (reference sequence). The CDR3 spells CASSLRVSSGYTF. The CDR3 DNA sequence: TGTGCCAGCAGTTTAAGGGTCAGTTCAGGCTACACCTTC.

This clone was seen more than once but under ten times. The chain employs TRBV30 and TRBJ1-5; D is unclear. The germline CDR1 and CDR2 sequences are GTSNPN and SVGIG (reference sequence). The ends were cut back, 5 bases at V and 1 base at J, with 15 bases in the middle. The CDR3 is 15 amino acids. The CDR3 protein is CAWAPGRASNQPQHF. The CDR3 nucleotides read TGTGCCTGGGCCCCGGGAAGGGCCAGCAATCAGCCCCAGCATTTT.

This clone occurred many times. This sequence joins TRBV7-2 and TRBJ1-1; 9 nucleotides agree with TRBD1. CDR3 length: 13 residues. The V and J ends lost 3 bases and 9 bases, in that order; junction bases with no gene match: 5. Germline V lookup: CDR1 SGHTA, CDR2 FQGNSA. CDR3 sequence reads: CASSLGQGRQAFF. CDR3 nucleotides: TGTGCCAGCAGCTTGGGACAGGGAAGACAAGCTTTCTTT.

The chain's CDR3 is CASSLAGNEQFF. DNA of the CDR3: TGCGCCAGCAGCTTGGCCGGAAATGAGCAGTTCTTC. The rearrangement uses TRBV5-1 and TRBJ2-1; D uncertain. CDR1 SGHRS and CDR2 YFSETQ come from the germline V gene. V lost 0 bases to trimming and J lost 7 bases, with 5 bases between them. The CDR3 contains 12 residues. Variable domain in full (rest from reference TRBV5-1 and TRBJ2-1): KAGVTQTPRYLIKTRGQQVTLSCSPISGHRSVSWYQQTPGQGLQFLFEYFSETQRNKGNFPGRFSGRQFSNSRSEMNVSTLELGDSALYLCASSLAGNEQFFGPGTRLTVL.

The chain carries TRBV27 and TRBJ2-3, with a tentative D call TRBD2 (6 bases). Germline assignment: CDR1 MNHEY and CDR2 SMNVEV (reference sequence). Trimming removed 5 bases at V and 8 bases at J, with 17 bases between. The CDR3 is 14 residues long. The DNA for the CDR3 is TGTGCCAGCAGTCCTCTCCCCTCTAGCGCTACGCAGTATTTT. Translating it yields CASSPLPSSATQYF.

J is TRBJ2-1 and V is TRBV30, with a weak D call TRBD2 (5 bases). Germline V CDR1 and CDR2: GTSNPN, SVGIG (reference sequence). This CDR3 is 12 amino acids long. V dropped 2 bases and J dropped 5 bases, with 7 bases sitting between them. In DNA, the CDR3 is TGTGCCTGGAGTATCGGGAACAATGAGCAGTTCTTC. It encodes CAWSIGNNEQFF.

The chain carries TRBV7-9 and TRBJ1-3; D gene unclear. CDR1 and CDR2 (germline): SEHNR, FQNEAQ (reference sequence). The CDR3 has 15 residues. V shed 6 bases and J shed 4 bases, with 16 bases lying between them. The CDR3 is CASRPRGGPGNTIYF. DNA of the CDR3: TGTGCCAGCAGACCGCGAGGAGGGCCCGGAAACACCATATATTTT.

The sample holds one count of this clone. The rearrangement joins TRBV3-1 (or the pseudogene TRBV3-2) to TRBJ2-3, with TRBD2 matching over 11 bases. The CDR3 length is 21 residues. Germline V lookup: CDR1 LGHDT, CDR2 YNNKEL (reference sequence). The V and J ends lost 1 base and 5 bases, in that order; junction bases with no gene match: 20. The CDR3, as DNA: TGTGCCAGCAGCCAAGTTTGGAACGAGACTAGCGGGGTTAATTACATAGATACGCAGTATTTT. Its protein is CASSQVWNETSGVNYIDTQYF.